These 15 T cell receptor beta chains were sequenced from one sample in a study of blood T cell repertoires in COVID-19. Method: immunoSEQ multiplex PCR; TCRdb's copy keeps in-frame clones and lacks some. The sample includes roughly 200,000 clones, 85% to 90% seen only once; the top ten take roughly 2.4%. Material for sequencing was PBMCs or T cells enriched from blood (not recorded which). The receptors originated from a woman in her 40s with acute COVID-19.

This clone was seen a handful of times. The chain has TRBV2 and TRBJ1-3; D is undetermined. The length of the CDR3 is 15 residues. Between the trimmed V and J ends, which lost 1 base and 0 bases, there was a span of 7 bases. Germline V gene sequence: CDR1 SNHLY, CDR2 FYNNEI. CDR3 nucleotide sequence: TGTGCCAGCAGTGAAGTCGGGTTCTCTGGAAACACCATATATTTT. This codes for CASSEVGFSGNTIYF.

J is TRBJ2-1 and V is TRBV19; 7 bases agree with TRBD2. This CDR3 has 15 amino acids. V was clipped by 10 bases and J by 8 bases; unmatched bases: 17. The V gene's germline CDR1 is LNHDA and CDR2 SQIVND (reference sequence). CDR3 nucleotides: TGTGCCACCACAGCCCTCGCGGGAGTTGAGCATGAGCAGTTCTTC. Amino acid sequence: CATTALAGVEHEQFF.

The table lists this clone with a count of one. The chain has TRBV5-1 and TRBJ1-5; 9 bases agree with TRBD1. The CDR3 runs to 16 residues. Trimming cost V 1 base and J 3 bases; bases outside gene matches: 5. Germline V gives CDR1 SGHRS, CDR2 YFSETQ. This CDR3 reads CASSLRTGVYNQPQHF. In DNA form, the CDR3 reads TGCGCCAGCAGCTTGAGGACAGGGGTGTACAATCAGCCCCAGCATTTT.

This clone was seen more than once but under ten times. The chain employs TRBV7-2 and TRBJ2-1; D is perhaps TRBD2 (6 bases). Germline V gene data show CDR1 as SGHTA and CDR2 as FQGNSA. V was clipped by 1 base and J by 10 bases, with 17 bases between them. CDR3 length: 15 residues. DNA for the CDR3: TGTGCCAGCAGCTTAGAGGGCGGGACCTATGGGGAGCAGTTCTTC. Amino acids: CASSLEGGTYGEQFF.

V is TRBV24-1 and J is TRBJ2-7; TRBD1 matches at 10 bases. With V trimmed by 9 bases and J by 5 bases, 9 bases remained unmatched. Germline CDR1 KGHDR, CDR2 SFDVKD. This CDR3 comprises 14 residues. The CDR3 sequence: CATPCWTGGHEQYF. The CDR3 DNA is TGTGCCACCCCCTGCTGGACAGGGGGGCACGAGCAGTACTTC.

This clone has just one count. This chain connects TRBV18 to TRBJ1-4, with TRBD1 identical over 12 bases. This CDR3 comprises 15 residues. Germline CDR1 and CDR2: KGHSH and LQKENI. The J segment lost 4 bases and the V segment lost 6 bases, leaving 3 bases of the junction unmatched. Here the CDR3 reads CASSGQGADNEKLFF. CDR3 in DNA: TGTGCCAGCTCGGGACAGGGGGCGGATAATGAAAAACTGTTTTTT.

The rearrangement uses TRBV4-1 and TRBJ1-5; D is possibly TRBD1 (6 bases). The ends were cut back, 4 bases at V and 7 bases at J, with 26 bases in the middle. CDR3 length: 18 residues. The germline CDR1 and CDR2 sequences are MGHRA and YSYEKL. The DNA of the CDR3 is TGCGCCAGCAGCCCCTCCCTGAGGGGTCCTAAGGGGGAGCAGCCCCAGCATTTT. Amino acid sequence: CASSPSLRGPKGEQPQHF.

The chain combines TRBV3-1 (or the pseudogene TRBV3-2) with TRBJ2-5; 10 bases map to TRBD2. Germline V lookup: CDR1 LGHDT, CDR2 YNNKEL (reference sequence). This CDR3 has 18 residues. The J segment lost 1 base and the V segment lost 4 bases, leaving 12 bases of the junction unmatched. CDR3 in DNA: TGTGCCAGCAGCCCCGGGACTAGCGCCGGAAGAGGCCAAGAGACCCAGTACTTC. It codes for CASSPGTSAGRGQETQYF.

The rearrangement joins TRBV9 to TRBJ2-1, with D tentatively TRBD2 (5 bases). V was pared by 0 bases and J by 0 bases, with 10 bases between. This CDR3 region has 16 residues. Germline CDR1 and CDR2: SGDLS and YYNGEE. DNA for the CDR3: TGTGCCAGCAGCGTAGTTCCGGGGAGCTCCTACAATGAGCAGTTCTTC. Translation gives CASSVVPGSSYNEQFF.

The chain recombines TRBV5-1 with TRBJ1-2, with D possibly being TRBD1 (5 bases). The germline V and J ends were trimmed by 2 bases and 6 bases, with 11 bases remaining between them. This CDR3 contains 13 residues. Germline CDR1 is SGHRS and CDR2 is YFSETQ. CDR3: CASSLATENGYTF. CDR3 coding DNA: TGCGCCAGCAGCTTAGCGACAGAGAATGGCTACACCTTC.

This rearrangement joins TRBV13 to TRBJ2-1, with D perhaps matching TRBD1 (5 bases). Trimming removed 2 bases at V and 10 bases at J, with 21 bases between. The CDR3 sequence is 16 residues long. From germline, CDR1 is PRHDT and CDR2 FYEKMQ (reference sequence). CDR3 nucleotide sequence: TGTGCCAGCAGCTTAAGAGGCGGCAGGGCAATAGGGGAGCAGTTCTTC. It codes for CASSLRGGRAIGEQFF.

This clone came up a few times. The CDR3 bases are TGTGCCACCAGCAGAAATTTCCAAGGACAGAAGAATTCACCCCTCCACTTT. Protein sequence: CATSRNFQGQKNSPLHF. The chain recombines TRBV15 with TRBJ1-6, with a tentative D call TRBD1 (6 bases). The CDR3 covers 17 residues. Germline CDR1 and CDR2: LNHNV and YYDKDF (reference sequence). The germline V and J ends were trimmed by 2 bases and 7 bases, with 18 bases remaining between them.

CDR3 sequence reads: CASSPTADTGELFF. CDR3 sequence (DNA): TGTGCCAGCAGTCCAACCGCGGACACCGGGGAGCTGTTTTTT. The chain has TRBV27 and TRBJ2-2, with D uncertain. Germline CDR1 reads MNHEY; CDR2 reads SMNVEV (reference sequence). V lost 5 bases to trimming and J lost 3 bases, with 10 bases between them. CDR3 length: 14 residues.

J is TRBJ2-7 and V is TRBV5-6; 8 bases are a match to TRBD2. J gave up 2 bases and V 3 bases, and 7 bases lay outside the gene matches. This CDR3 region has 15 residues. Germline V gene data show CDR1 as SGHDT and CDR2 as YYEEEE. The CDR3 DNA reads TGTGCCAGCAGCTATCCGGTCGGGAGGGCCTACGAGCAGTACTTC. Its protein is CASSYPVGRAYEQYF.

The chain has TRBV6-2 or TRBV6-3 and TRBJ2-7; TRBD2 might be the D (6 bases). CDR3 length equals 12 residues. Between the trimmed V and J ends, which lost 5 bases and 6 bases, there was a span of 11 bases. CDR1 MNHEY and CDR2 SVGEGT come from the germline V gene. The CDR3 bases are TGTGCCAGCAGTCTTACCGGGGGCGAGCAGTACTTC. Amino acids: CASSLTGGEQYF.